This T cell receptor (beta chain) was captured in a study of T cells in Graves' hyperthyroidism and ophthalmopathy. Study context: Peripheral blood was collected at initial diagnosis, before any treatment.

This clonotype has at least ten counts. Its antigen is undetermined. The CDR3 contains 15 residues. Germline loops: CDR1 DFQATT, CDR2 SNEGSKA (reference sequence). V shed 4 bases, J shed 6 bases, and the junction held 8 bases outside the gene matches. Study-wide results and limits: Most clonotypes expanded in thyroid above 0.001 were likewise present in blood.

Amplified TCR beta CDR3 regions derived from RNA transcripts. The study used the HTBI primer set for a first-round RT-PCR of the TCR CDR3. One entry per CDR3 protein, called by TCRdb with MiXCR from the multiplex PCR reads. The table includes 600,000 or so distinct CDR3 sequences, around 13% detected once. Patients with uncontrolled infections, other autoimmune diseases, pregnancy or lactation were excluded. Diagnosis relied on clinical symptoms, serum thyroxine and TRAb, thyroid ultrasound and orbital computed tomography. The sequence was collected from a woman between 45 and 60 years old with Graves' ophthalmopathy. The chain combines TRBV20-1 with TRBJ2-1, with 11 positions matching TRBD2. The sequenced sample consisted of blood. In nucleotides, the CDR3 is TGCAGTGCTATTACCCCCGGGACTAGCGGCAATGAGCAGTTCTTC. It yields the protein CSAITPGTSGNEQFF.